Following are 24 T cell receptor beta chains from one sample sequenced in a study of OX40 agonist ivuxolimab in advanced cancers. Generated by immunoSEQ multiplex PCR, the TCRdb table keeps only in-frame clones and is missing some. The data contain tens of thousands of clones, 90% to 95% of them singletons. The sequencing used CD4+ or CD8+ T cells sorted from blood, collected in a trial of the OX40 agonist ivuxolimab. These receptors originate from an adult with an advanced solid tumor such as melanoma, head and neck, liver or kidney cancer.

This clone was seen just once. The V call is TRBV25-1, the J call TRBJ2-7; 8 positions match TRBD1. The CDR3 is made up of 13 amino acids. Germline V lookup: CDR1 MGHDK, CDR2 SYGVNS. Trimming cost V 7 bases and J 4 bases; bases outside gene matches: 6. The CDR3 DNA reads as TGTGCCAGCACGGACAGGGATCTTTACGAGCAGTACTTC. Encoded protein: CASTDRDLYEQYF.

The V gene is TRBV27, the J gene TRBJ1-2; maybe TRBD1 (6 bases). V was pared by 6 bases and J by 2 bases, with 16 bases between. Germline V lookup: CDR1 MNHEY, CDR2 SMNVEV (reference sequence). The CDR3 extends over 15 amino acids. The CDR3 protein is CASRPEQGVNYGYTF. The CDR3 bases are TGTGCCAGCAGGCCAGAACAGGGTGTAAACTATGGCTACACCTTC.

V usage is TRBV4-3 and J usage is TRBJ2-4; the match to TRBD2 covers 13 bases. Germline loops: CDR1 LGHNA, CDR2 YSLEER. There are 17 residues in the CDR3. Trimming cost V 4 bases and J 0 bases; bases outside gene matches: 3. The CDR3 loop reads CASSLGLAGVAKNIQYF. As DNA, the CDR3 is TGCGCCAGCAGCCTTGGACTAGCGGGAGTAGCCAAAAACATTCAGTACTTC.

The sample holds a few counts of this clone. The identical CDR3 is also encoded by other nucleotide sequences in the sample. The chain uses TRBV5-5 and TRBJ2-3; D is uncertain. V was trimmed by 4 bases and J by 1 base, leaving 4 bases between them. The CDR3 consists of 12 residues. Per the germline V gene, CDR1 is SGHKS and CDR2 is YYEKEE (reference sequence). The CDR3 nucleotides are TGTGCCAGCAGCCCTGGCACAGATACGCAGTATTTT. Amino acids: CASSPGTDTQYF.

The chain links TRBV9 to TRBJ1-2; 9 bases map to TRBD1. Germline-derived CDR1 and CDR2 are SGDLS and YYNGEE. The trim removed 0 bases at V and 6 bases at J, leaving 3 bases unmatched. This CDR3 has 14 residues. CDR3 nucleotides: TGTGCCAGCAGCGTAGACAGGGGGCAGAATGGCTACACCTTC. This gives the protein CASSVDRGQNGYTF.

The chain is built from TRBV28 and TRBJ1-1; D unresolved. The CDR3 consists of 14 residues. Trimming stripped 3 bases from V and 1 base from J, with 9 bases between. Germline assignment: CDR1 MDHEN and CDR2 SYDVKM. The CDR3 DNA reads TGTGCCAGCAGTTTTCGAGGCGGGAACACTGAAGCTTTCTTT. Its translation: CASSFRGGNTEAFF.

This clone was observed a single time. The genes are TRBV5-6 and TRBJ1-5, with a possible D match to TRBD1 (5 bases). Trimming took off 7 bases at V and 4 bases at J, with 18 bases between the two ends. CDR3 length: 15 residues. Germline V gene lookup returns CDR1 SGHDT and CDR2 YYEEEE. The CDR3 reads CASDHGGILNQPQHF. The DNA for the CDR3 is TGTGCCAGCGACCATGGGGGGATCCTGAATCAGCCCCAGCATTTT. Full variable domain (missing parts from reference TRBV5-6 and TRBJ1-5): DAGVTQSPTHLIKTRGQQVTLRCSPKSGHDTVSWYQQALGQGPQFIFQYYEEEERQRGNFPDRFSGHQFPNYSSELNVNALLLGDSALYLCASDHGGILNQPQHFGDGTRLSIL.

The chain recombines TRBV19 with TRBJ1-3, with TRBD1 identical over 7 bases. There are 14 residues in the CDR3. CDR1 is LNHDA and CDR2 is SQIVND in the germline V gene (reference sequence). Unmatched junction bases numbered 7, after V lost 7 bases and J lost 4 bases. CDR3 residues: CASNPDRVGNTIYF. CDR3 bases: TGTGCCAGTAATCCTGACAGGGTAGGAAACACCATATATTTT.

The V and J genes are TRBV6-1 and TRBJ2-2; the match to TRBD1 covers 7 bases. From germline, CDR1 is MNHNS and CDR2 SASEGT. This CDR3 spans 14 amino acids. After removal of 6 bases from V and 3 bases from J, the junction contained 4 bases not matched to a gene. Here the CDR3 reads CASSGTADTGELFF. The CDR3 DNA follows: TGTGCCAGCAGCGGGACAGCGGACACCGGGGAGCTGTTTTTT.

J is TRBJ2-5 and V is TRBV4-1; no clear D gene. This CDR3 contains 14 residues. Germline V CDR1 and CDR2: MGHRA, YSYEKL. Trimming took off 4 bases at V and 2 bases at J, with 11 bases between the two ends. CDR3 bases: TGCGCCAGCAGCCGCGGACCCGTACAAGAGACCCAGTACTTC. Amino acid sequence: CASSRGPVQETQYF.

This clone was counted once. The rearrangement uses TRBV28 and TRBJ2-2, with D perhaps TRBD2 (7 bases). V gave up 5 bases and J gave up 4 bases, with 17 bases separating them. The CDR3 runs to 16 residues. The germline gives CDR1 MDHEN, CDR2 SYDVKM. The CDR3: CASSLPGERGTGELFF. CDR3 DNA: TGTGCCAGCAGTCTTCCAGGGGAGCGGGGCACCGGGGAGCTGTTTTTT.

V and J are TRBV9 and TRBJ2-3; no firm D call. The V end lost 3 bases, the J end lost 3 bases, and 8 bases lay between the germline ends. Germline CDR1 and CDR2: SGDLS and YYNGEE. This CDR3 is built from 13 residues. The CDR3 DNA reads TGTGCCAGCAGCGAGGATATTACAGATACGCAGTATTTT. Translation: CASSEDITDTQYF.

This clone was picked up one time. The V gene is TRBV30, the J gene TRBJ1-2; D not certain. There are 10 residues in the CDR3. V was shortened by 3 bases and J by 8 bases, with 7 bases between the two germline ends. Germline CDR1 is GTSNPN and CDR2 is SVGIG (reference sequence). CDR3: CAWSGSGYTF. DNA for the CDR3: TGTGCCTGGAGCGGATCCGGCTACACCTTC. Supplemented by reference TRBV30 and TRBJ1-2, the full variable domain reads SQTIHQWPATLVQPVGSPLSLECTVEGTSNPNLYWYRQAAGRGLQLLFYSVGIGQISSEVPQNLSASRPQDRQFILSSKKLLLSDSGFYLCAWSGSGYTFGSGTRLTVV.

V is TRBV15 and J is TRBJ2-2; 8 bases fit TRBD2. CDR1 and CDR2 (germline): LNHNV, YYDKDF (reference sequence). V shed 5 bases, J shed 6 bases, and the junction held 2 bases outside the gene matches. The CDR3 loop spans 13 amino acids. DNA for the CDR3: TGTGCCACCAGCGGCGGGGGGCCCGGGGAGCTGTTTTTT. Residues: CATSGGGPGELFF.

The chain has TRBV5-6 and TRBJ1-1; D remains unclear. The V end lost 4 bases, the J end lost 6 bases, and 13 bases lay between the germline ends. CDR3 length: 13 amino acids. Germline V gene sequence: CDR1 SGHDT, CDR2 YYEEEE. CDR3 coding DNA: TGTGCCAGCAGCGCCAGCGGAGACGCTGAAGCTTTCTTT. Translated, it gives CASSASGDAEAFF.

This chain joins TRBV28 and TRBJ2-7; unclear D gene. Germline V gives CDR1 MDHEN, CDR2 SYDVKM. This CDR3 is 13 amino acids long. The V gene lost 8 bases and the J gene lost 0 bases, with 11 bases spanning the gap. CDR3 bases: TGTGCCAGCGACGCGACCGCCTCCTACGAGCAGTACTTC. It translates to CASDATASYEQYF. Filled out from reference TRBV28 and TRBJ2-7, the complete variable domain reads DVKVTQSSRYLVKRTGEKVFLECVQDMDHENMFWYRQDPGLGLRLIYFSYDVKMKEKGDIPEGYSVSREKKERFSLILESASTNQTSMYLCASDATASYEQYFGPGTRLTVT.

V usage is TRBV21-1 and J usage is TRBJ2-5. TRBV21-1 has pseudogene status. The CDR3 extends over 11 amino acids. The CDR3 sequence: CASSKRKTQYF. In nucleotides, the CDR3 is TGTGCCAGCAGCAAAAGGAAGACCCAGTACTTC.

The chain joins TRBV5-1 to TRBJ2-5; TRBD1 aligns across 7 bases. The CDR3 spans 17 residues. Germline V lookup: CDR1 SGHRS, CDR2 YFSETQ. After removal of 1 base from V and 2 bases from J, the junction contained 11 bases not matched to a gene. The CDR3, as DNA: TGCGCCAGCAGCTTGATTGCGAGAGGGGGCGCGCAAGAGACCCAGTACTTC. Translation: CASSLIARGGAQETQYF.

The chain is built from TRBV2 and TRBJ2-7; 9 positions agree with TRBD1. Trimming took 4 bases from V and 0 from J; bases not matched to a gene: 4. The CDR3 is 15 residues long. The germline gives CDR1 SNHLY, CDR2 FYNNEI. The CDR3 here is CASSGGQGSSYEQYF. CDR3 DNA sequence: TGTGCCAGCAGTGGAGGACAGGGGAGCTCCTACGAGCAGTACTTC.

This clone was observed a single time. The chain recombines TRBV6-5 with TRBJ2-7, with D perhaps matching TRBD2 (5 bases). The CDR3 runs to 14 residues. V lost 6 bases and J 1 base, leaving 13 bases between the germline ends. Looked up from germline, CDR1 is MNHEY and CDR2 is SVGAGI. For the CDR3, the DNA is TGTGCCAGCAGCCCCTTCGGGGTTTCCTACGAGCAGTACTTC. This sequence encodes CASSPFGVSYEQYF.

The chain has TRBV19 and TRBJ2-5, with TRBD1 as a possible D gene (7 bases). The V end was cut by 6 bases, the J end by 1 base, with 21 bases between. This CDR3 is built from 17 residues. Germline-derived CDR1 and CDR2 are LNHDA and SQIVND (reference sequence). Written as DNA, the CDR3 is TGTGCCAGTAGCGAACCCTCCAGGGGGGCACTCCAAGAGACCCAGTACTTC. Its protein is CASSEPSRGALQETQYF.

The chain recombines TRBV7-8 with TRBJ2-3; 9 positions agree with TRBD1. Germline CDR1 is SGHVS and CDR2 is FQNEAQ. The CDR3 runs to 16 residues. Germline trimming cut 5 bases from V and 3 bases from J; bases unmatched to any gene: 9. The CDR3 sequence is CASSKPGQGTTDTQYF. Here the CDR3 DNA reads TGTGCCAGCAGCAAACCGGGACAGGGTACGACAGATACGCAGTATTTT.

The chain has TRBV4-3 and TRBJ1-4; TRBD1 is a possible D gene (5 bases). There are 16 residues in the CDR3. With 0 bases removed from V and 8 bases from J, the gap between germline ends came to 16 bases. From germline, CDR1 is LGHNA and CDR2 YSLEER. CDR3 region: CASSQDVEAEGEKLFF. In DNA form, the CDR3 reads TGCGCCAGCAGCCAAGATGTGGAGGCGGAGGGGGAAAAACTGTTTTTT.

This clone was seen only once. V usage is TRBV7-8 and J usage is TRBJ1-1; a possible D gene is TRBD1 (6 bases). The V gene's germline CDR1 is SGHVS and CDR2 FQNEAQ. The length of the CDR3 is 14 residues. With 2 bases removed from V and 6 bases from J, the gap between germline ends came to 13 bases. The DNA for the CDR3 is TGTGCCAGCAGCTTAAGGGGGGGATTCGCTGAAGCTTTCTTT. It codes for CASSLRGGFAEAFF.